This TCR beta chain was profiled in a study of blood T cells in healthy people across ages. Study-level results: With naive T cell percentage, TCR beta diversity showed a strong correlation.

In regard to this clonotype: The antigen remains unidentified.

With 3 bases clipped from V and 8 bases from J, the junction kept 13 bases outside the gene matches. Germline V gene lookup returns CDR1 SEHNR and CDR2 FQNEAQ (reference sequence). The CDR3 contains 16 residues. Through a sample-barcoded 5' primer and a J-beta primer mix, a second PCR was run for about 6 to 12 cycles. TCRdb itself ran the 5' RACE reads through MiXCR, one entry per CDR3 protein. The sample shows about 1,400,000 distinct CDR3 sequences, roughly 64% of them seen only once. The source is a man younger than 30 in good health. This chain uses TRBV7-9 with TRBJ2-1; 7 bases match TRBD1. The material sequenced was blood. The CDR3 bases are TGTGCCAGCAGCTTCCCAGGGGGAGTCAACCAATATGAGCAGTTCTTC. This translates into CASSFPGGVNQYEQFF.